The table lists the clone carrying this TCR beta chain with a count of one. This table comes from immunoSEQ multiplex PCR, and its TCRdb copy is limited to in-frame clones, with some not included. Of around 180,000 clones in the sample, around 85% were seen once. These data originate in a study of blood T cell repertoires in COVID-19. CDR3 length equals 16 residues. After removal of 3 bases from V and 10 bases from J, the junction contained 13 bases not matched to a gene. CDR1 and CDR2 (germline): SEHNR, FQNEAQ (reference sequence). The sequenced sample was peripheral blood. V is TRBV7-9 and J is TRBJ2-1, with 9 positions matching TRBD2. The TCR originated in a woman of 80 years or more with acute or convalescent COVID-19. The CDR3 sequence is CASSFPSGRSSNEQFF. The CDR3 nucleotides are TGTGCCAGCAGCTTCCCAAGCGGGAGGTCCTCCAACGAGCAGTTCTTC.